The T cell receptor beta chain under discussion was sequenced for a study of T cells in Graves' hyperthyroidism and ophthalmopathy. The wider study: Peripheral blood was taken when the disease was first diagnosed, before any treatment began.

RNA transcripts served as the template for amplifying TCR beta CDR3 regions. The TCR CDR3 first-round RT-PCR relied on the HTBI primer set. TCRdb called the multiplex PCR reads again in MiXCR, with one record for every CDR3 protein. Of hundreds of thousands of distinct CDR3 sequences listed, 13% to 15% were seen once; the top ten hold 10% to 13%. There are 16 residues in the CDR3. With 5 bases removed from V and 2 bases from J, the gap between germline ends came to 14 bases. Germline CDR1 and CDR2: SGHTS and YDEGEE. A remark on this clonotype: Its antigen is undetermined.

Study observations and caveats: Ophthalmopathy onset followed model prediction by a median approximately six months. Blood shared most expanded thyroid clonotypes above 0.001. From stable hyperthyroidism, ophthalmopathy was separated by a 13 V-J model.

The sample consisted of blood. This chain links TRBV5-8 with TRBJ1-6; no definite D call. This receptor was obtained from a woman aged 18-35 years with Graves' hyperthyroidism. DNA for the CDR3: TGTGCCAGCAGGAAGATTCACGCCGCCTATAATTCACCCCTCCACTTT. Residues: CASRKIHAAYNSPLHF. Full variable domain (remainder filled in from reference TRBV5-8 and TRBJ1-6): EAGVTQSPTHLIKTRGQQATLRCSPISGHTSVYWYQQALGLGLQFLLWYDEGEERNRGNFPPRFSGRQFPNYSSELNVNALELEDSALYLCASRKIHAAYNSPLHFGNGTRLTVT.